The next 25 T cell receptor beta chains were all read from a single sample in a study of T cells expressing NK-cell markers. TCRdb re-analyzed the 5' RACE reads; it lists each CDR3 protein once, without DNA. Its clone listing holds fewer than 400,000 distinct CDR3 sequences. The sequencing input was blood T cells: a sorted CD56 or NKG2C T cell subset, CD4+ or CD8+ T cells, or bulk PBMC T cells (not recorded which). These receptors all come from a man aged 18-75 years in good health.

The chain links TRBV3-1 to TRBJ2-1; TCRdb lists TRBD2, though no DNA is available to test this call. Germline V gives CDR1 LGHDT, CDR2 YNNKEL (reference sequence). There are 16 residues in the CDR3. CDR3: CASSQEFDGGRNEQFF.

The CDR3 is CASSLATNSDTQYF. The rearrangement uses TRBV5-1 and TRBJ2-3. Looked up from germline, CDR1 is SGHRS and CDR2 is YFSETQ. CDR3 length: 14 residues.

The rearrangement uses TRBV7-9 and TRBJ1-2; TCRdb reports TRBD1, a call that lacks DNA to check it against. The germline gives CDR1 SEHNR, CDR2 FQNEAQ (reference sequence). The CDR3 has 14 residues. The CDR3 here is CASSPPGSNYGYTF.

The chain links TRBV29-1 to TRBJ2-1; TCRdb outputs TRBD2, but without DNA this stays unchecked. Germline CDR1 and CDR2: SQVTM and ANQGSEA. This CDR3 comprises 11 residues. CDR3 region: CSVEKLAGKFF.

V is TRBV11-2 and J is TRBJ2-3; TCRdb returns TRBD1, unconfirmable since there is no DNA. Germline V lookup: CDR1 SGHAT, CDR2 FQNNGV. The CDR3 consists of 16 residues. This CDR3 is CASSVNRGGSTDTQYF.

This sequence joins TRBV12-5 and TRBJ2-5; the D gene TCRdb calls, TRBD1, cannot be checked with no DNA. This CDR3 comprises 16 residues. CDR1 and CDR2 from the germline V gene are LGHNT and FRNRAP. The CDR3 here is CASGAGTGGPTGTQYF.

The gene calls are TRBV12-3 or TRBV12-4 and TRBJ2-3; TCRdb calls TRBD1, which cannot be checked without DNA. The CDR3 covers 19 residues. The CDR3 here is CASSYQRGVATSSTDTQYF.

The V call is TRBV7-2, the J call TRBJ2-5. The CDR3 spans 16 residues. Germline CDR1 SGHTA, CDR2 FQGNSA. The CDR3 reads CASSLARTRERGTQYF.

This rearrangement joins TRBV4-1 to TRBJ1-2. This CDR3 contains 16 residues. CDR1 and CDR2 from the germline V gene are MGHRA and YSYEKL. The CDR3: CASSLLLEMNRYGYTF.

This chain uses TRBV9 with TRBJ1-2; the D call of TRBD1 rests on TCRdb alone, since no DNA is present to check it. CDR1 is SGDLS and CDR2 is YYNGEE in the germline V gene. The CDR3 is 13 amino acids. The chain's CDR3 is CASSPLGGYGYTF.

This sequence joins TRBV20-1 and TRBJ1-1; TCRdb returns TRBD1, unconfirmable since there is no DNA. The CDR3 loop spans 14 amino acids. CDR1 DFQATT and CDR2 SNEGSKA come from the germline V gene (reference sequence). Here the CDR3 reads CSARGSQGTTEAFF.

The J gene is TRBJ1-6, the V gene TRBV20-1; no DNA is available, so the TRBD1 call from TCRdb remains unchecked. This CDR3 has 14 residues. Germline CDR1 DFQATT, CDR2 SNEGSKA (reference sequence). This CDR3 is CSARRTGNNSPLHF.

V and J are TRBV28 and TRBJ2-1; TCRdb designates TRBD1, a call that cannot be tested without DNA. From germline, CDR1 is MDHEN and CDR2 SYDVKM. This CDR3 region has 15 residues. The CDR3 loop reads CASSPQGVPYNEQFF.

The rearrangement uses TRBV15 and TRBJ2-5; with no DNA, the TCRdb D assignment of TRBD1 cannot be verified. The germline CDR1 and CDR2 sequences are LNHNV and YYDKDF (reference sequence). The CDR3 spans 16 residues. Here the CDR3 reads CATSRDGYWGSETQYF. The entire variable domain, with the rest obtained from reference TRBV15 and TRBJ2-5, is as follows: DAMVIQNPRYQVTQFGKPVTLSCSQTLNHNVMYWYQQKSSQAPKLLFHYYDKDFNNEADTPDNFQSRRPNTSFCFLDIRSPGLGDTAMYLCATSRDGYWGSETQYFGPGTRLLVL.

This chain links TRBV20-1 with TRBJ2-1; TCRdb returns TRBD1, unconfirmable since there is no DNA. CDR3 length equals 18 residues. Looked up from germline, CDR1 is DFQATT and CDR2 is SNEGSKA (reference sequence). Here the CDR3 reads CSARDPSGATSSYNEQFF.

V gene TRBV28 combines with J gene TRBJ2-1; TCRdb indicates TRBD1, and absent DNA this call remains unverified. The CDR3 is 15 amino acids. In germline, CDR1 is MDHEN, CDR2 SYDVKM. The CDR3 sequence: CASRPDRASINEQFF.

V is TRBV20-1 and J is TRBJ2-7; as DNA is missing, the TRBD1 call by TCRdb cannot be tested. The CDR3 runs 15 residues. Germline V CDR1 and CDR2: DFQATT, SNEGSKA (reference sequence). The CDR3 protein is CSARGGRGSSYEQYF.

The chain carries TRBV5-6 and TRBJ1-5; TCRdb's D call of TRBD1 is untestable without DNA. In germline, CDR1 is SGHDT, CDR2 YYEEEE. The CDR3 has 16 amino acids. This CDR3 is CASSRSGQSWNQPQHF.

The chain is built from TRBV7-9 and TRBJ2-7. Germline values: CDR1 SEHNR, CDR2 FQNEAQ (reference sequence). The length of the CDR3 is 13 residues. CDR3 sequence reads: CASSLVLGGEQYF.

The V call is TRBV18, the J call TRBJ2-7; TCRdb designates TRBD2, a call that cannot be tested without DNA. This CDR3 has 17 residues. Germline assignment: CDR1 KGHSH and CDR2 LQKENI. The CDR3 loop reads CASSPSLTAGITYEQYF.

The chain combines TRBV29-1 with TRBJ2-7. CDR1 SQVTM and CDR2 ANQGSEA come from the germline V gene. This CDR3 region has 14 residues. The CDR3 loop reads CSVVITGTSYEQYF.

The chain couples TRBV14 to TRBJ2-1. The CDR3 runs to 13 residues. CDR1 SGHDN and CDR2 FVKESK come from the germline V gene. CDR3 amino acids: CASSQDWVDEQFF.

The chain is built from TRBV20-1 and TRBJ2-1; the D gene TCRdb calls, TRBD2, cannot be checked with no DNA. The CDR3 has 16 residues. Germline V gives CDR1 DFQATT, CDR2 SNEGSKA (reference sequence). CDR3 sequence: CSARDYGTSAYNEQFF.

The genes are TRBV2 and TRBJ2-1. The CDR3 is made up of 13 amino acids. The germline gives CDR1 SNHLY, CDR2 FYNNEI. The CDR3 loop is CASSAILTVQQFF.

The rearrangement links TRBV6-1 to TRBJ2-1; TCRdb's D gene call, TRBD2, goes unchecked for lack of DNA. This CDR3 contains 14 residues. In germline, CDR1 is MNHNS, CDR2 SASEGT. Here the CDR3 reads CASRTSGGVSEQFF.